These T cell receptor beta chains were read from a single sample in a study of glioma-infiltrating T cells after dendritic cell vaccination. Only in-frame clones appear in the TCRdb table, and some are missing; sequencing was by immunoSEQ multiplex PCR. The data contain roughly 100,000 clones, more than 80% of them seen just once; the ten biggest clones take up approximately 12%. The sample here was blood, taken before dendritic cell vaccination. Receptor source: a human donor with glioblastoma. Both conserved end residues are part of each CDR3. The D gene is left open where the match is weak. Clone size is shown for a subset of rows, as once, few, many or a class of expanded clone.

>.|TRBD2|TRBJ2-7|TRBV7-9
CALSGGPSYEQYF
TGTGCCCTTAGCGGGGGCCCCTCCTACGAGCAGTACTTC
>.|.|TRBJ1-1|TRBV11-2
CASSLVRGRNTEAFF
TGTGCCAGCAGCTTAGTTCGGGGGAGGAACACTGAAGCTTTCTTT
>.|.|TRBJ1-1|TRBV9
CASSVGQDEAFF
TGTGCCAGCAGCGTAGGACAGGACGAAGCTTTCTTT
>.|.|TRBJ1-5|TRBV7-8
CASSPQADGWGVISNQPQHF
TGTGCCAGCAGCCCTCAGGCCGATGGATGGGGGGTGATTAGCAATCAGCCCCAGCATTTT
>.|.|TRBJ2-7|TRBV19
CASSPSGGEQYF
TGTGCCAGTAGTCCAAGTGGCGGCGAGCAGTACTTC
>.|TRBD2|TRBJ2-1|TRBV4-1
CASSPPNGRTSTNEQFF
TGCGCCAGCAGCCCCCCTAACGGGAGGACTAGCACCAATGAGCAGTTCTTC
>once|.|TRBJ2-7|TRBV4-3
CASSRGSMNYEQYF
TGCGCCAGCAGCCGAGGCTCGATGAACTACGAGCAGTACTTC
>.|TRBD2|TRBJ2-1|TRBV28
CASKTSGDYNEQFF
TGTGCCAGCAAGACTAGCGGGGATTACAATGAGCAGTTCTTC
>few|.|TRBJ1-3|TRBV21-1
CASNPRDRTFSGNTIYF
TGTGCCAGCAACCCCCGGGACAGAACCTTCTCTGGAAACACCATATATTTT
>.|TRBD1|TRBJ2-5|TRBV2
CASRVDRGEETQYF
TGTGCCAGCAGGGTTGACAGGGGAGAAGAGACCCAGTACTTC
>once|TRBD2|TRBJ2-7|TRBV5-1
CASSLAGGGEYEQYF
TGCGCCAGCAGCCTGGCGGGAGGGGGGGAATACGAGCAGTACTTC
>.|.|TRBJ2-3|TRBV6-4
CASSDYGLSTDTQYF
TGTGCCAGCAGTGACTATGGACTAAGCACAGATACGCAGTATTTT
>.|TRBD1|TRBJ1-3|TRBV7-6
CASSQTGDGNTIYF
TGTGCCAGCAGCCAGACAGGGGATGGAAACACCATATATTTT
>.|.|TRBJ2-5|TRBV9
CASSVGAAQETQYF
TGTGCCAGCAGCGTGGGAGCAGCGCAAGAGACCCAGTACTTC
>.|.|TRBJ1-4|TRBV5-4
CASSPGGRSNEKLFF
TGTGCCAGCAGCCCGGGGGGCAGGTCTAATGAAAAACTGTTTTTT
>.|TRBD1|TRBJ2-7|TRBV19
CASSRPLRPGQSYEQYF
TGTGCCAGTAGTAGACCACTACGCCCGGGACAGAGCTACGAGCAGTACTTC
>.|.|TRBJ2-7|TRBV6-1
CATTEGVVIEQYF
TGTGCCACCACCGAAGGGGTGGTTATCGAGCAGTACTTC
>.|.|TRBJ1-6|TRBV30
CAWSVLQNNSPLHF
TGTGCCTGGAGTGTACTGCAAAATAATTCACCCCTCCACTTT
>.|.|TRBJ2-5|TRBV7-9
CASSLGISSVVQETQYF
TGTGCCAGCAGCTTAGGGATAAGCAGCGTTGTCCAAGAGACCCAGTACTTC
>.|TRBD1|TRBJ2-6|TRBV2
CASRRDRGTGANVLTF
TGTGCCAGCAGACGAGACAGGGGGACTGGGGCCAACGTCCTGACTTTC
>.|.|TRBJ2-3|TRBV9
CASSVVVGGPDTQYF
TGTGCCAGCAGCGTAGTCGTGGGGGGGCCAGATACGCAGTATTTT
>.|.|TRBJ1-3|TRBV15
CATSRADLGNTIYF
TGTGCCACCAGCAGAGCAGATCTGGGAAACACCATATATTTT
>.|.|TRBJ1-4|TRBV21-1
CASSREGSSEKLFF
TGTGCCAGCAGCCGCGAGGGTAGCAGTGAAAAACTGTTTTTT
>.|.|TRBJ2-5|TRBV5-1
CASSFTRETQYF
TGCGCCAGCAGCTTTACGCGAGAGACCCAGTACTTC
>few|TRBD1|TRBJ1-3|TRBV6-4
CASSDVSILGTGPRQSPGNTIYF
TGTGCCAGCAGTGACGTAAGCATCCTGGGGACAGGGCCTCGACAGTCCCCTGGAAACACCATATATTTT
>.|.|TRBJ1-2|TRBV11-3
CASSLNGAYGYTF
TGTGCCAGCAGCTTGAATGGGGCATATGGCTACACCTTC
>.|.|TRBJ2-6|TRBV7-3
CASSFPGEAGANVLTF
TGTGCCAGCAGCTTTCCGGGGGAAGCTGGGGCCAACGTCCTGACTTTC
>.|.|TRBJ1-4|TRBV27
CASSLRGTNEKLFF
TGTGCCAGCAGTTTACGGGGGACTAATGAAAAACTGTTTTTT
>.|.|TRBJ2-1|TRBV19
CASMGGDNEQFF
TGTGCCAGTATGGGCGGGGACAATGAGCAGTTCTTC
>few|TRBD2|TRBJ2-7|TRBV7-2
CASSVSSGGAYEQYF
TGTGCCAGCAGCGTATCTAGCGGGGGGGCCTACGAGCAGTACTTC
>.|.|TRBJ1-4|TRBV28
CASSSRALNNEKLFF
TGTGCCAGCAGTTCCAGGGCATTAAATAATGAAAAACTGTTTTTT
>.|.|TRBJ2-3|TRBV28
CASSPRVVVSGSDTQYF
TGTGCCAGCAGTCCCCGAGTGGTTGTTTCGGGTTCAGATACGCAGTATTTT
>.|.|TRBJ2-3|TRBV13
CASSLGRQGRTDTQYF
TGTGCCAGCAGCTTAGGCCGGCAGGGGCGAACAGATACGCAGTATTTT
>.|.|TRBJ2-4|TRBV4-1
CASSQTLGIQYF
TGCGCCAGCAGCCAAACGCTAGGCATTCAGTACTTC
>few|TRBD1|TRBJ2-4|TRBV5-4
CASSPGGKNIQYF
TGTGCCAGCAGCCCAGGGGGCAAAAACATTCAGTACTTC
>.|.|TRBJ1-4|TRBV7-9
CASSLAAVEKLFF
TGTGCCAGCAGCCTAGCCGCAGTGGAAAAACTGTTTTTT
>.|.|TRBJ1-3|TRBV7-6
CASSLYFSGSGNTIYF
TGTGCCAGCAGCTTATACTTCTCGGGCTCTGGAAACACCATATATTTT
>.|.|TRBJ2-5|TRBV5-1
CASRVLAGNQETQYF
TGCGCCAGCAGAGTATTGGCGGGGAACCAAGAGACCCAGTACTTC
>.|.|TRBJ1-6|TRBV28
CASSLRTAISYNSPLHF
TGTGCCAGCAGTTTAAGAACAGCTATCTCCTATAATTCACCCCTCCACTTT
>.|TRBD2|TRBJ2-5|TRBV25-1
CASSESRGGGETQYF
TGTGCCAGCAGTGAGTCCCGCGGGGGGGGAGAGACCCAGTACTTC
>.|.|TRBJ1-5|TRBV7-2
CASSLETGNNQPQHF
TGTGCCAGCAGCTTAGAGACGGGAAACAATCAGCCCCAGCATTTT
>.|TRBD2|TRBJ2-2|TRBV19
CASSWLAGTGELFF
TGTGCCAGTAGTTGGTTAGCGGGGACCGGGGAGCTGTTTTTT
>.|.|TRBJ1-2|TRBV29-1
CSGGEENYGYTF
TGCAGCGGTGGGGAGGAAAACTATGGCTATACCTTC
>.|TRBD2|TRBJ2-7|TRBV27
CASSELAGGLYDYEQYF
TGTGCCAGCAGTGAACTAGCGGGGGGGCTTTATGACTACGAGCAGTACTTC
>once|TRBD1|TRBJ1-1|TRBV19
CASSIAFRDRASFF
TGTGCCAGTAGTATAGCCTTCCGGGACAGGGCGTCTTTCTTT
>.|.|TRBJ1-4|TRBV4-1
CASSQRNLREGEKLFF
TGCGCCAGCAGCCAAAGAAACCTCCGGGAGGGGGAAAAACTGTTTTTT
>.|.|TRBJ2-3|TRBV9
CASSARWLSGVRTDTQYF
TGTGCCAGCAGCGCGAGATGGCTTTCGGGGGTTCGCACAGATACGCAGTATTTT
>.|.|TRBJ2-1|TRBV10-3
CAIGGGGLYNEQFF
TGTGCCATCGGTGGGGGGGGGCTATACAATGAGCAGTTCTTC
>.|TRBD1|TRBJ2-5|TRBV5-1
CASSGGQLQETQYF
TGCGCCAGCAGCGGGGGACAGCTCCAAGAGACCCAGTACTTC
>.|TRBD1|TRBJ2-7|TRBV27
CASSSATYKSGQDPYEQYF
TGTGCCAGCAGTTCCGCAACCTATAAATCGGGACAGGACCCCTACGAGCAGTACTTC
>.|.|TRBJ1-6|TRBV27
CASSPKSNPGTPSSYNSPLHF
TGTGCCAGCAGTCCCAAATCGAACCCGGGGACACCAAGCTCCTATAATTCACCCCTCCACTTT
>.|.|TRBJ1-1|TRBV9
CASSVGPGSTEAFF
TGTGCCAGCAGCGTAGGTCCAGGATCCACTGAAGCTTTCTTT
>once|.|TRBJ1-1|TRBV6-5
CASSYSRPLNTEAFF
TGTGCCAGCAGTTACAGCAGGCCCCTGAACACTGAAGCTTTCTTT
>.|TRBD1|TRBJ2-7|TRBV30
CAWRRDRRSYEQYF
TGTGCCTGGAGGCGGGACAGGCGCTCCTACGAGCAGTACTTC
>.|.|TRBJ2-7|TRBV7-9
CASSRYRGATGVRVHEQYF
TGTGCCAGCAGCCGGTACCGGGGGGCCACGGGAGTAAGGGTCCACGAGCAGTACTTC
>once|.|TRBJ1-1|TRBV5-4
CASSNLDSEAFF
TGTGCCAGCAGCAACCTGGACAGTGAAGCTTTCTTT
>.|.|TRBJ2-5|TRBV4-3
CASSQDLETSGETQYF
TGCGCCAGCAGCCAAGATCTGGAAACCTCCGGGGAGACCCAGTACTTC